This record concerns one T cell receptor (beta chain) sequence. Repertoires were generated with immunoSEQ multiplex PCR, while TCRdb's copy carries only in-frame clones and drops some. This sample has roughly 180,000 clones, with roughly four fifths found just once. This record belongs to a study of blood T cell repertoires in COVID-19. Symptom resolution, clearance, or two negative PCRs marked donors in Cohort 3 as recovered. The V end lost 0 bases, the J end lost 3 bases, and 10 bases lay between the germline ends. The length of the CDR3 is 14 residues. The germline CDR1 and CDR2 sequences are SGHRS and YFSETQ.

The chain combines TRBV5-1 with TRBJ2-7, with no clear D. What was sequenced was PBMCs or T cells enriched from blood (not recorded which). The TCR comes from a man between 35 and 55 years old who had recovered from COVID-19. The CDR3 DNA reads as TGCGCCAGCAGCTTGGCGGTCAGGAACTACGAGCAGTACTTC. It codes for CASSLAVRNYEQYF. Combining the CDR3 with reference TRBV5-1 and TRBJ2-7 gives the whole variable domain KAGVTQTPRYLIKTRGQQVTLSCSPISGHRSVSWYQQTPGQGLQFLFEYFSETQRNKGNFPGRFSGRQFSNSRSEMNVSTLELGDSALYLCASSLAVRNYEQYFGPGTRLTVT.